This entry lists 25 T cell receptor beta chains sequenced from one sample in a study of tumor-infiltrating lymphocytes in localized non-small cell lung cancer. Some clones are missing from TCRdb's copy, which holds only in-frame ones; the method was immunoSEQ multiplex PCR. This sample carries around 6,500 clones, 74% of them seen once, and the ten largest clones take about 8%. Sequenced: uninvolved lung tissue not adjacent to the tumor. The receptors were sampled from a human donor with non-small cell lung cancer.

V usage is TRBV5-6 and J usage is TRBJ1-3; 8 positions match TRBD1. In germline, CDR1 is SGHDT, CDR2 YYEEEE. J gave up 2 bases and V 4 bases, and 14 bases lay outside the gene matches. The CDR3 is 18 residues long. CDR3 coding DNA: TGTGCCAGCAGCCACGGCGACAGGGGCGGCTTAGCTGGAAACACCATATATTTT. It translates to CASSHGDRGGLAGNTIYF.

The V gene is TRBV19, the J gene TRBJ2-1; 9 nucleotides agree with TRBD2. V was clipped by 5 bases and J by 5 bases; unmatched bases: 10. The CDR3 is 16 residues long. Germline assignment: CDR1 LNHDA and CDR2 SQIVND (reference sequence). The CDR3 DNA sequence: TGTGCCAGTAGTTCCCTGGCGGGAGGGCTTAACAATGAGCAGTTCTTC. Translation gives CASSSLAGGLNNEQFF.

The chain links TRBV30 to TRBJ1-2; D remains unclear. There are 17 residues in the CDR3. CDR1 and CDR2 from the germline V gene are GTSNPN and SVGIG (reference sequence). V was shortened by 4 bases and J by 3 bases, with 24 bases between the two germline ends. The DNA for the CDR3 is TGTGCCTGGACCCTCTCCCCTACAAGCGTAAGACACTATGGCTACACCTTC. Translation gives CAWTLSPTSVRHYGYTF.

V is TRBV29-1 and J is TRBJ1-2, with TRBD1 matching 7 bases. The V gene's germline CDR1 is SQVTM and CDR2 ANQGSEA. V lost 5 bases, J lost 4 bases, and 10 bases stayed unmatched. The CDR3 runs 14 residues. In nucleotides, the CDR3 is TGCAGCGTTACAGGGGCCTCTTCCTCCTATGGCTACACCTTC. This translates into CSVTGASSSYGYTF.

The rearrangement joins TRBV18 to TRBJ1-2; 8 bases map to TRBD1. The germline CDR1 and CDR2 sequences are KGHSH and LQKENI. This CDR3 spans 12 amino acids. Trimming cost V 3 bases and J 7 bases; bases outside gene matches: 1. The CDR3 DNA reads TGTGCCAGCTCACCCGACAGGGGTGGCTACACCTTC. This sequence encodes CASSPDRGGYTF.

V gene TRBV4-2 combines with J gene TRBJ2-7, with D unresolved. The germline V gene has CDR1 LGHNA and CDR2 YNFKEQ. V gave up 0 bases and J gave up 2 bases, with 8 bases separating them. CDR3 length: 14 residues. This CDR3 is CASSQDSVAYEQYF. DNA for the CDR3: TGTGCCAGCAGCCAAGATTCTGTTGCCTACGAGCAGTACTTC.

V gene TRBV30 combines with J gene TRBJ2-7; no clear D gene. There are 12 residues in the CDR3. V lost 3 bases and J 6 bases, leaving 12 bases between the germline ends. Germline V gene lookup returns CDR1 GTSNPN and CDR2 SVGIG (reference sequence). The CDR3 coding sequence is TGTGCCTGGAGCCTCAGGAACTTCGAGCAGTACTTC. It yields the protein CAWSLRNFEQYF. Complete variable domain (other parts from reference TRBV30 and TRBJ2-7): SQTIHQWPATLVQPVGSPLSLECTVEGTSNPNLYWYRQAAGRGLQLLFYSVGIGQISSEVPQNLSASRPQDRQFILSSKKLLLSDSGFYLCAWSLRNFEQYFGPGTRLTVT.

V is TRBV19 and J is TRBJ1-1, with a tentative D call TRBD1 (5 bases). The CDR3 consists of 13 residues. Between the trimmed V and J ends, which lost 7 bases and 1 base, there was a span of 10 bases. CDR1 is LNHDA and CDR2 is SQIVND in the germline V gene (reference sequence). CDR3 loop: CASTHQGNTEAFF. CDR3 DNA: TGTGCCAGTACTCACCAGGGGAACACTGAAGCTTTCTTT. The full variable domain, with the rest looked up from reference TRBV19 and TRBJ1-1, is DGGITQSPKYLFRKEGQNVTLSCEQNLNHDAMYWYRQDPGQGLRLIYYSQIVNDFQKGDIAEGYSVSREKKESFPLTVTSAQKNPTAFYLCASTHQGNTEAFFGQGTRLTVV.

Concerning this clone itself: At one of its ends the junction is not consistent with the germline gene, which may arise from a read error. This chain connects TRBV7-2 to TRBJ1-5; the match to TRBD1 covers 9 bases. The germline V gene has CDR1 SGHTA and CDR2 FQGNSA. The CDR3 totals 16 residues. CDR3 coding DNA: TGTGCCAGCAGCCTAGCCGGGACAGGGCGCAATCAGCCCCAGCATTTT. Translation: CASSLAGTGRNQPQHF.

This clone was detected only a few times. The V and J genes are TRBV29-1 and TRBJ1-5, with 11 bases that match TRBD1. Germline CDR1 and CDR2: SQVTM and ANQGSEA. CDR3 length: 19 residues. V shed 1 base, J shed 3 bases, and the junction held 14 bases outside the gene matches. The CDR3 sequence: CSVEGGQGVEQEANQPQHF. CDR3 nucleotides: TGCAGCGTTGAAGGGGGACAGGGGGTAGAACAAGAGGCCAATCAGCCCCAGCATTTT.

The chain combines TRBV18 with TRBJ1-1; D unresolved. CDR3 length: 14 amino acids. Trimming left V 6 bases short and J 5 bases short, with 16 bases between. Per germline, CDR1 KGHSH and CDR2 LQKENI. The CDR3 region is CASSRETGGTEAFF. CDR3 DNA: TGTGCCAGCTCGCGAGAAACTGGCGGAACTGAAGCTTTCTTT.

The chain is built from TRBV19 and TRBJ1-5; no definite D call. CDR1 is LNHDA, CDR2 SQIVND, per germline (reference sequence). V shed 4 bases and J shed 1 base, with 8 bases lying between them. The CDR3 is 14 amino acids. The CDR3 loop reads CASSSQRSNQPQHF. The CDR3 DNA sequence: TGTGCCAGTAGTAGCCAGAGGAGCAATCAGCCCCAGCATTTT. Supplemented by reference TRBV19 and TRBJ1-5, the full variable domain reads DGGITQSPKYLFRKEGQNVTLSCEQNLNHDAMYWYRQDPGQGLRLIYYSQIVNDFQKGDIAEGYSVSREKKESFPLTVTSAQKNPTAFYLCASSSQRSNQPQHFGDGTRLSIL.

The CDR3 reads CASTPIAGGSYEQYF. The CDR3 DNA follows: TGTGCCAGTACCCCCATAGCGGGAGGTTCCTACGAGCAGTACTTC. This chain connects TRBV19 to TRBJ2-7; 10 nucleotides line up with TRBD2. The CDR3 has 15 residues. Unmatched junction bases numbered 7, after V lost 7 bases and J lost 1 base. The V gene's germline CDR1 is LNHDA and CDR2 SQIVND (reference sequence).

The chain couples TRBV27 to TRBJ2-1; TRBD1 agrees at 9 bases. CDR3 size: 12 residues. V shed 8 bases, J shed 7 bases, and the junction held 3 bases outside the gene matches. Germline-derived CDR1 and CDR2 are MNHEY and SMNVEV (reference sequence). CDR3 sequence: CASWTGANEQFF. The CDR3 nucleotides read TGTGCCAGCTGGACAGGGGCTAATGAGCAGTTCTTC.

This sequence joins TRBV4-1 and TRBJ2-7, with 7 bases that match TRBD1. The CDR3 is made up of 12 amino acids. Germline loops: CDR1 MGHRA, CDR2 YSYEKL. Losses at the gene ends were 0 bases for V and 12 bases for J; bases not matched to a gene: 5. CDR3 bases: TGCGCCAGCAGCCAAGAGGGAGACAGGGTGTACTTC. It is translated as CASSQEGDRVYF.

To note about this clone: One junction end disagrees with the germline gene, perhaps due to a read error. The rearrangement links TRBV29-1 to TRBJ2-5; 11 bases fit TRBD2. CDR1 SQVTM and CDR2 ANQGSEA come from the germline V gene. This CDR3 contains 14 residues. The CDR3: CSVEGTSGEETQYF. The CDR3 DNA reads as TGCAGCGTGGAAGGGACTAGCGGTGAAGAGACCCAGTACTTC.

This chain uses TRBV5-1 with TRBJ2-1, with no clear D. The germline V and J ends were trimmed by 0 bases and 5 bases, with 3 bases remaining between them. The CDR3 covers 12 residues. CDR1 is SGHRS and CDR2 is YFSETQ in the germline V gene. Here the CDR3 DNA reads TGCGCCAGCAGCTTGGGCAACAATGAGCAGTTCTTC. As protein: CASSLGNNEQFF.

This clone has a single count. The J gene is TRBJ2-1, the V gene TRBV6-5; D not certain. The CDR3 spans 12 residues. Germline V gene sequence: CDR1 MNHEY, CDR2 SVGAGI. Trimming shortened V by 9 bases and J by 4 bases, and 10 bases separated the two germline ends. The CDR3 reads CASSAPYNEQFF. DNA for the CDR3: TGTGCCAGTTCCGCCCCGTACAATGAGCAGTTCTTC.

This rearrangement joins TRBV7-2 to TRBJ2-3, with 11 bases aligning to TRBD2. Trimming cost V 0 bases and J 0 bases; bases outside gene matches: 5. CDR1 is SGHTA and CDR2 is FQGNSA in the germline V gene. The CDR3 runs to 18 residues. The CDR3 sequence: CASSLALLAGASTDTQYF. CDR3 nucleotide sequence: TGTGCCAGCAGCTTAGCCTTACTAGCGGGAGCTAGCACAGATACGCAGTATTTT.

This chain joins TRBV7-2 and TRBJ2-6; D is perhaps TRBD1 (6 bases). CDR3 length equals 15 residues. Trimming took 3 bases from V and 2 from J, leaving 8 bases between them. Germline lookup yields CDR1 SGHTA and CDR2 FQGNSA. As DNA, the CDR3 is TGTGCCAGCAGCTTGTGGGGGCCTGGGGCCAACGTCCTGACTTTC. This translates into CASSLWGPGANVLTF.

J is TRBJ2-7 and V is TRBV15, with 11 bases lining up with TRBD1. With V trimmed by 5 bases and J by 1 base, 4 bases remained unmatched. This CDR3 spans 15 amino acids. Germline-derived CDR1 and CDR2 are LNHNV and YYDKDF (reference sequence). This CDR3 reads CATSLDRGPSYEQYF. CDR3 in DNA: TGTGCCACCAGCTTGGACAGGGGGCCATCCTACGAGCAGTACTTC.

The chain couples TRBV11-3 to TRBJ2-3; the D is unclear. Germline CDR1 and CDR2: SGHNT and YENEEA. V was pared by 5 bases and J by 0 bases, with 12 bases between. The CDR3 length is 15 residues. CDR3 DNA: TGTGCCAGCAGCCGCAGGACGGGTAGCACAGATACGCAGTATTTT. Its protein product is CASSRRTGSTDTQYF.

V usage is TRBV4-1 and J usage is TRBJ1-2; no firm D call. Between the trimmed V and J ends, which lost 3 bases and 4 bases, there was a span of 9 bases. The CDR3 is 13 amino acids. Germline CDR1 reads MGHRA; CDR2 reads YSYEKL. In DNA form, the CDR3 reads TGCGCCAGCAGCCATTCGGTCTTCTATGGCTACACCTTC. Its protein is CASSHSVFYGYTF.

V and J are TRBV5-1 and TRBJ2-7, with D unclear. The V end was cut by 3 bases, the J end by 0 bases, with 10 bases between. Per the germline V gene, CDR1 is SGHRS and CDR2 is YFSETQ. This CDR3 is built from 14 residues. CDR3 region: CASSWGGPSYEQYF. CDR3 in DNA: TGCGCCAGCAGCTGGGGTGGGCCCTCCTACGAGCAGTACTTC.

This chain joins TRBV5-4 and TRBJ2-3; 8 bases agree with TRBD2. Germline CDR1 SGHNT, CDR2 YYREEE (reference sequence). V dropped 4 bases and J dropped 6; count of bases not matched to a gene: 10. The CDR3 contains 15 residues. DNA for the CDR3: TGTGCCAGCAGCCGAGCGGGGGTTATTACTGATACGCAGTATTTT. The encoded protein is CASSRAGVITDTQYF.